What follows is one TCR beta chain and its context. The clone's antigen remains unknown. Base qualities were left out, and no much larger clone turns up one base away. RNA was extracted using the RNeasy kit, and roughly 0.5 to 1 ug of the RNA was reverse transcribed with random hexamers. The immunoSEQ multiplex PCR assay, which covers 54 Vbeta and 13 Jbeta segments, was used to amplify TCR beta CDR3 regions. Bias from PCR amplification was corrected by using a synthetic template baseline for primer optimization and for computational correction. In the paper's pipeline: Reads were annotated to V, D and J genes according to IMGT and were analyzed with immunoSEQ Analyzer, with only productive sequences retained. Clonality was computed as one minus Shannon entropy normalized by log2 of the number of productive unique sequences. Public and private clones were assessed among the 100 most prevalent clones of each patient and control. Susac-specific clones were defined as absent from healthy and MS cohorts, around 1,000 published viral clones and other ImmuneACCESS disease sequences. Clones were called with MiXCR by TCRdb after fastp trimmed the public reads at Q25, and only in-frame beta chains were retained. Merged by CDR3 protein, the rows form single entries marked with the most common genes and DNA. The V and J calls reflect TCRdb's pipeline rather than the authors' work. Across this sample there are hundreds of thousands of distinct CDR3 sequences, with 90% to 97% seen only once. About 0.1% of the sample belongs to the ten largest clones.

This specimen belongs to a study of CD8 T cells in Susac syndrome (dated by TCRdb to 2018 to 2020). Turning to the overall study: Among the sequenced Susac syndrome patients, roughly six had clinically active disease and eight were in clinical remission. The study used repertoire sequencing to test whether antigen drove CD8+ T cell activation and differentiation in Susac syndrome. Susac syndrome patients were therapy-naive, on corticosteroids (some also receiving IVIg), or on IVIg alone at blood withdrawal. Here is what the overall study found, with its caveats: The study acknowledged that relatively few individuals were included in the TCR sequencing and HLA analysis. In the CD4+ T cell repertoire of Susac syndrome patients, clonal expansion was not detected.

Peripheral blood CD8+ and CD4+ T cells from healthy donors, Susac syndrome patients and multiple sclerosis patients were profiled by high-throughput TCR beta sequencing. The Susac syndrome patients fulfilled recently defined diagnostic criteria for either definite or probable disease. Bulk CD8+ and CD4+ T cells were purified by magnetic negative isolation, whereas CD8+ TEMRA cells were enriched by FACS. Blood was collected in EDTA tubes and processed within 24 hours, with PBMCs isolated through density gradient centrifugation. PBMCs intended for TCR sequencing were cryopreserved in liquid nitrogen and thawed later in a water bath at 37 degrees C. Purity of sorted or isolated CD4+, CD8+ and CD8+ TEMRA cells was at least 90%. The junction carries 7 bases between V and J, which are trimmed by 6 bases and 0 bases respectively. The CDR3 sequence holds 13 residues, the cysteine and phenylalanine included. Only the CDR3 region is kept as DNA, spanning 39 bases read in frame from base 1. The germline V gene (reference sequence) sets CDR1 to MNHEY and CDR2 to SMNVEV.

The sequence joins TRBV27 to TRBJ2-3, with the D gene not confidently named. The source of this sequence is a human donor with Susac syndrome. Material for sequencing was CD4+ T cells from PBMCs. In nucleotides, the sequence is TGTGCCAGCAGATCCTCTAGCACAGATACGCAGTATTTT. It translates as CASRSSSTDTQYF.